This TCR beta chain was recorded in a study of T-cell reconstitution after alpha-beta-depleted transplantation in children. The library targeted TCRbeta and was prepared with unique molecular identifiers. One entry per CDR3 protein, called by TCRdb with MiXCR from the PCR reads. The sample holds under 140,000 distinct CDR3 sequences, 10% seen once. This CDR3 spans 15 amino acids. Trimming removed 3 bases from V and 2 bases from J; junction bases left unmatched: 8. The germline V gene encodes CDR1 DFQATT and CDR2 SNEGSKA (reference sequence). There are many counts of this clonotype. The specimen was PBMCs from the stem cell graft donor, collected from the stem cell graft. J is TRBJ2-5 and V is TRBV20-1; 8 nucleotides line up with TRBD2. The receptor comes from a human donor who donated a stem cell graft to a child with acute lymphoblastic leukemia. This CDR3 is CSASDMLAGQETQYF. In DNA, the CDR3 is TGCAGTGCTAGTGATATGTTAGCGGGGCAAGAGACCCAGTACTTC.